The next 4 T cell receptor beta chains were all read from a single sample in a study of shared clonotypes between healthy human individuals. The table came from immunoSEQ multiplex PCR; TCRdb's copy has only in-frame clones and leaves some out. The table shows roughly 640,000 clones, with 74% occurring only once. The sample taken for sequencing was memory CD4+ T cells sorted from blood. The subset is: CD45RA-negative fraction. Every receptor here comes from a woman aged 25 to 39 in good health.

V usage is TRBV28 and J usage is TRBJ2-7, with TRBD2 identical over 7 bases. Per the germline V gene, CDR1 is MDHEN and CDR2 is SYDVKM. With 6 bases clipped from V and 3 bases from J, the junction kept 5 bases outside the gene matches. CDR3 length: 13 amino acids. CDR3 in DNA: TGTGCCAGCAGGGGGACTACCGACTACGAGCAGTACTTC. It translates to CASRGTTDYEQYF.

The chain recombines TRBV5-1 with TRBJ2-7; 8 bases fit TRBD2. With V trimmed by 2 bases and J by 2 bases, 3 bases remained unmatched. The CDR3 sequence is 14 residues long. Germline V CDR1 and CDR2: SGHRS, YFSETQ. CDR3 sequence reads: CASSFTSGTYEQYF. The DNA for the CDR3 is TGCGCCAGCAGCTTTACTAGCGGAACCTACGAGCAGTACTTC.

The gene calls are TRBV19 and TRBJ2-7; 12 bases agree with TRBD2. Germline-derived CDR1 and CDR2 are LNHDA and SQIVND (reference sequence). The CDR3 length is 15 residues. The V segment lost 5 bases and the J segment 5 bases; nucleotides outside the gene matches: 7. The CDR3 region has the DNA TGTGCCAGTAGTGGTCTAGCGGGAGGGCGACACGAGCAGTACTTC. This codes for CASSGLAGGRHEQYF.

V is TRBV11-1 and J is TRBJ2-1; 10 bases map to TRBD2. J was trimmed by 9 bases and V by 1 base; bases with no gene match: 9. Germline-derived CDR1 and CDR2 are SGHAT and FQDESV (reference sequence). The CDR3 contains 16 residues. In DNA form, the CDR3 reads TGTGCCAGCAGCTTAGGAAGTCGAGCGGGAGGGCCTGAGCAGTTCTTC. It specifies CASSLGSRAGGPEQFF.